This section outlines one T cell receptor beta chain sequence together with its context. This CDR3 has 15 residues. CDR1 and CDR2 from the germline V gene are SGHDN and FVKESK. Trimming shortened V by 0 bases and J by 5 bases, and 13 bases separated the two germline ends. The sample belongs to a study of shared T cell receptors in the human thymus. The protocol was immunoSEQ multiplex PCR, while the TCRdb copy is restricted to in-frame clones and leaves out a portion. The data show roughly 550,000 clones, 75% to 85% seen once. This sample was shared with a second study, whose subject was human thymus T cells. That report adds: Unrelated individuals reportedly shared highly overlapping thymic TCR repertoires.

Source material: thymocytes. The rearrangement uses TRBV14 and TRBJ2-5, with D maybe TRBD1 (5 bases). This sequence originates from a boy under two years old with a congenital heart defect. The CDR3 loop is CASSQEQGKGETQYF. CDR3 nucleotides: TGTGCCAGCAGCCAAGAGCAGGGAAAAGGGGAGACCCAGTACTTC.